The source of this TCR beta chain is a study of technical replicates of blood from a handful of donors. The V gene lost 6 bases and the J gene lost 0 bases, with 11 bases spanning the gap. Germline V gives CDR1 SGHTA, CDR2 FQGTGA. The CDR3 has 15 residues. Sequenced by immunoSEQ multiplex PCR; TCRdb stores in-frame clones only, minus some. The table lists under 65,000 clones, 75% to 90% of them singletons. The rearrangement joins TRBV7-3 to TRBJ2-2, with a weak D call TRBD1 (6 bases). The sample comprised PBMCs. This receptor was taken from a human donor in good health. Some clones in this sample may be carry-over from other donors' samples. The CDR3: CASSFRQANTGELFF. The CDR3 region has the DNA TGTGCCAGCAGTTTCCGACAGGCGAACACCGGGGAGCTGTTTTTT.